This is a list of T cell receptor beta chains from one sample in a study of blood T cell repertoires in COVID-19. Generated by immunoSEQ multiplex PCR, the TCRdb table keeps only in-frame clones and is missing some. The sample contains 120,000 or so clones, roughly 80% of which appear only once. What was sequenced was peripheral blood. All receptors derive from a human donor in a cohort sampled during active COVID-19. Both conserved end residues are part of each CDR3. Each record gives: D gene, J gene, clone size, V gene, CDR3 protein, CDR3 DNA. A D gene is named only where the DNA matches it firmly. The size of a clone is reported for some rows only, either as once, few or many, or as a class for expanded clones.

d_call: TRBD1; j_call: TRBJ1-5; clone_size: many; v_call: TRBV19; cdr3_aa: CARGGQGYFHQPQHF; cdr3_nt: TGTGCCAGGGGCGGACAGGGGTATTTCCATCAGCCCCAGCATTTT
d_call: TRBD2; j_call: TRBJ2-5; clone_size: .; v_call: TRBV28; cdr3_aa: CASSLWTSGQETQYF; cdr3_nt: TGTGCCAGCAGTTTATGGACTAGCGGGCAAGAGACCCAGTACTTC
d_call: .; j_call: TRBJ1-5; clone_size: few; v_call: TRBV5-5; cdr3_aa: CASSPWRSDQPQHF; cdr3_nt: TGTGCCAGCAGCCCTTGGCGGTCGGATCAGCCCCAGCATTTT
d_call: .; j_call: TRBJ2-7; clone_size: .; v_call: TRBV7-3; cdr3_aa: CASSLTARSEQYF; cdr3_nt: TGTGCCAGCAGCTTAACGGCCAGGTCCGAGCAGTACTTC
d_call: TRBD1; j_call: TRBJ2-5; clone_size: .; v_call: TRBV7-2; cdr3_aa: CASSLSGTVEETQYF; cdr3_nt: TGTGCCAGCAGCCTTTCCGGGACAGTAGAAGAGACCCAGTACTTC
d_call: .; j_call: TRBJ2-1; clone_size: .; v_call: TRBV4-2; cdr3_aa: CASNEGGGEQFF; cdr3_nt: TGTGCCAGCAACGAAGGAGGAGGTGAGCAGTTCTTC
d_call: .; j_call: TRBJ1-6; clone_size: .; v_call: TRBV7-9; cdr3_aa: CASSLREHNSPLHF; cdr3_nt: TGTGCCAGCAGCTTGAGGGAACATAATTCACCCCTCCACTTT
d_call: .; j_call: TRBJ1-3; clone_size: .; v_call: TRBV9; cdr3_aa: CASSVDLTTMAGNTIYF; cdr3_nt: TGTGCCAGCAGCGTAGACTTGACCACTATGGCTGGAAACACCATATATTTT
d_call: .; j_call: TRBJ1-2; clone_size: .; v_call: TRBV7-9; cdr3_aa: CASSYGRSNYGYTF; cdr3_nt: TGTGCCAGCAGCTATGGGAGGTCCAACTATGGCTACACCTTC
d_call: .; j_call: TRBJ1-6; clone_size: .; v_call: TRBV6-6; cdr3_aa: CASKAGLSYNSPLHF; cdr3_nt: TGTGCCAGCAAGGCAGGGCTCTCCTATAATTCACCCCTCCACTTT
d_call: .; j_call: TRBJ2-3; clone_size: .; v_call: TRBV10-3; cdr3_aa: CAIRPLPTDTQYF; cdr3_nt: TGTGCCATCAGACCACTTCCGACAGATACGCAGTATTTT
d_call: .; j_call: TRBJ2-1; clone_size: .; v_call: TRBV3-1/TRBV3-2; cdr3_aa: CASSPSSFGEQFF; cdr3_nt: TGTGCCAGCAGCCCTTCCTCCTTCGGGGAGCAGTTCTTC
d_call: .; j_call: TRBJ1-6; clone_size: .; v_call: TRBV2; cdr3_aa: CASTEYSQYNSPLHF; cdr3_nt: TGTGCCAGCACCGAATACAGTCAGTATAATTCACCCCTCCACTTT
d_call: .; j_call: TRBJ1-5; clone_size: .; v_call: TRBV19; cdr3_aa: CASSMGAGPQHF; cdr3_nt: TGTGCCAGTAGTATGGGGGCTGGGCCCCAGCATTTT
d_call: .; j_call: TRBJ2-7; clone_size: .; v_call: TRBV28; cdr3_aa: CASSPTGGVSEQYF; cdr3_nt: TGTGCCAGCAGTCCGACCGGCGGGGTAAGCGAGCAGTACTTC
d_call: TRBD1; j_call: TRBJ1-3; clone_size: .; v_call: TRBV14; cdr3_aa: CASRRNQGARGNTIYF; cdr3_nt: TGTGCCAGCAGGCGCAATCAGGGGGCGCGAGGAAACACCATATATTTT
d_call: TRBD1; j_call: TRBJ2-7; clone_size: .; v_call: TRBV27; cdr3_aa: CASSPLLDRAYEQYF; cdr3_nt: TGTGCCAGCAGTCCCCTCTTGGACAGGGCCTACGAGCAGTACTTC